A single TCR beta chain is shown here with its context. Its antigen remains unidentified. Base qualities are not provided; no much larger clone lies one nucleotide away. The sample comes from a study of T cells in Graves' hyperthyroidism and ophthalmopathy (dated by TCRdb to about 2019). In the study overall: Peripheral blood was collected at initial diagnosis, before any treatment. A discovery cohort of about 100 patients, roughly 43 with Graves' ophthalmopathy and more than 55 with stable Graves' hyperthyroidism, was used to find distinguishing TCR V-J signatures. Whether ophthalmopathy could be predicted prospectively was tested in an independent validation cohort made up of roughly 19 hyperthyroidism patients plus 17 patients who later progressed to ophthalmopathy. The 95 to 100 discovery patients were randomly divided into training and test sets at a 7:3 ratio. In addition, the study compared T-cell repertoires in thyroid tissue and in blood from six Graves' hyperthyroidism patients. Once sampling was done, hyperthyroidism patients were given methimazole at a starting dose of 30 mg daily, whereas ophthalmopathy patients were given high-dose intravenous methylprednisolone. The paper describes TCR Vbeta CDR3 sequencing of around 130 peripheral blood samples, made up of 43 ophthalmopathy patients, around 78 hyperthyroidism patients and 17 progressor patients. Beyond this particular receptor, the publication reports: In validation, the model predicted progression to ophthalmopathy with approximately 71% sensitivity and less than 75% specificity, a median of around six months before onset. No statistical method was used to set the sample size in advance, and investigators knew the group allocation. Most expanded thyroid clonotypes (frequency above 0.001) were also detected in blood, a finding suggesting that blood repertoires may reflect thyroid immune responses. A 13 V-J signature model separated ophthalmopathy from stable hyperthyroidism, with nearly 90% sensitivity and roughly 84% specificity in cross-validation and 80%/75% in testing.

Its CDR3 holds 13 amino acids, cysteine through phenylalanine. Solely the CDR3 DNA is kept, with 39 bases framed from the first base. Looking up the germline V gene yields CDR1 SGHTA and CDR2 FQGNSA. V loses 6 bases, J loses 6 bases, and the germline ends lie 15 bases apart. Stable Graves' hyperthyroidism was defined as the absence of progression to ophthalmopathy over 18 months of follow-up. Hyperthyroidism patients were newly diagnosed, with disease duration under 2 months, and aged 18 to 65 years. Exclusion was applied to patients with uncontrolled infections, other autoimmune diseases, pregnancy or lactation. Diagnoses were established on the basis of clinical symptoms, serum thyroxine and TRAb, thyroid ultrasound, and orbital computed tomography. PBMCs were separated from 10 ml of fresh peripheral blood using Ficoll-Paque density gradient centrifugation. Total RNA was extracted with Trizol reagent, and quality was checked on an Agilent 2100 Bioanalyzer.

The TCR beta CDR3 regions were amplified from RNA transcripts. The first round of RT-PCR for the TCR CDR3 was performed with the HTBI primer set and the Qiagen OneStep RT-PCR kit. Libraries were constructed in a second round of multiplex PCR, after which size selection and purification were performed. Paired-end sequencing of the libraries was performed with 100 bp reads on an Illumina HiSeq2000. The authors' analysis ran thus. SOAPnuke was used to process the raw data, throwing out any read that contained adapters or uncalled bases, had a mean Phred below 15, or lacked an exact constant-primer or identifier match. High-quality paired reads were merged using COPE v1.2.5, and each unique nucleotide sequence was defined as a clonotype. MiTCR v1.1 was used to align the clonotypes against IMGT TRBV, TRBD and TRBJ reference segments. The analysis was restricted to V-J combinations with a frequency above 0.0001, which together covered 99% to 99.2% of the repertoires. The TCS score was defined as F50 (clonal expansion) divided by E x V (chaos), with BLOSUM62-based TCRdist calculated between CDR3 peptides within each V-J. Welch's t-statistics and random forest reduced approximately 520 V-J features to 10 to 15, which were used in a naive Bayes classifier (R e1071). The similarity between thyroid and blood repertoires was quantified using the Morisita-Horn index. Starting from the raw public reads, TCRdb applied fastp trimming at Q25, assembled clones with MiXCR and retained in-frame beta chains. CDR3 protein sequences are deduplicated, and each keeps its most common genes and DNA. These V and J calls originate from TCRdb's pipeline instead of the authors' own analysis. The sample table shows roughly 710,000 distinct CDR3 sequences, and roughly 32% are seen once. Around 30% of the sample goes to the ten largest clones.

The source of this sequence is a woman aged 40-49 years with Graves' hyperthyroidism. Sequencing was done on a sample of blood. The V and J genes are TRBV7-2 and TRBJ2-7, with no reliable assignment of the D segment. The bases are TGTGCCAGCAGTTTTGGCGGCCTTTCCGAGCAGTACTTC. This translates into CASSFGGLSEQYF. The CDR3, completed at both ends by the reference TRBV7-2 and TRBJ2-7 genes, gives the full variable domain GAGVSQSPSNKVTEKGKDVELRCDPISGHTALYWYRQSLGQGLEFLIYFQGNSAPDKSGLPSDRFSAERTGGSVSTLTIQRTQQEDSAVYLCASSFGGLSEQYFGPGTRLTVT.